At least ten counts were recorded for the clone carrying this T cell receptor (beta chain). Antigen specificity is unknown. This entry belongs to a study of Graves' ophthalmopathy and Graves' hyperthyroidism. Background on the study: Peripheral blood was gathered at the point of initial diagnosis, before any treatment started. Study-wide findings and caveats: Its predictions of ophthalmopathy progression gave the model 70.59% sensitivity and 72% to 85% specificity.

The junction had 6 bases not matched to a gene; V was cut back by 3 bases and J by 7 bases. Germline V CDR1 and CDR2: SGHVS, FQNEAQ. This CDR3 has 13 amino acids. Other autoimmune diseases, uncontrolled infections, pregnancy or lactation ruled patients out of participation. Amplification targeted the TCR beta CDR3 regions, with RNA transcripts as the source material. Scientists carried out first-round RT-PCR using HTBI primers and then a second-round multiplex PCR. TCRdb ran MiXCR on the multiplex PCR reads and lists one entry per CDR3 protein. The sample includes some 400,000 distinct CDR3 sequences, around 16% of them seen just once.

This sequence originates from a woman in her late teens or twenties with Graves' ophthalmopathy. The rearrangement uses TRBV7-8 and TRBJ2-7; TRBD1 matches at 7 bases. The specimen sequenced was peripheral blood. The CDR3 DNA follows: TGTGCCAGCAGCTTGGGACAGCCCTCGGAGCAGTACTTC. Its protein product is CASSLGQPSEQYF. The entire variable domain, with the rest obtained from reference TRBV7-8 and TRBJ2-7, is as follows: GAGVSQSPRYKVAKRGQDVALRCDPISGHVSLFWYQQALGQGPEFLTYFQNEAQLDKSGLPSDRFFAERPEGSVSTLKIQRTQQEDSAVYLCASSLGQPSEQYFGPGTRLTVT.